These T cell receptor beta chains were read from a single sample in a study of regulatory T cells in long-lasting Graves disease. TCRdb independently ran MiXCR on the multiplex PCR reads; one entry per CDR3 protein. Of hundreds of thousands of distinct CDR3 sequences in the sample, roughly 15% are singletons; the top ten hold over 20%. The starting material was peripheral blood mononuclear cells (PBMCs), obtained at new diagnosis, from a patient treated with antithyroid drugs. The receptors were sampled from a female donor with Graves disease. CDR3s include the opening cysteine and the closing phenylalanine or tryptophan. A D gene is named only where the DNA matches it firmly. A row's size may be missing; if present it is once, few, many or a size class.

v_call: TRBV30; clone_size: many; j_call: TRBJ1-1; d_call: NA; cdr3_aa: CAVDRSYTEAFF; cdr3_nt: TGTGCCGTCGACAGGAGTTACACTGAAGCTTTCTTT
v_call: TRBV24-1; clone_size: NA; j_call: TRBJ2-3; d_call: TRBD2; cdr3_aa: CATSAPGLAGGGDTQYF; cdr3_nt: TGTGCCACCAGTGCTCCGGGACTAGCGGGAGGGGGAGATACGCAGTATTTT
v_call: TRBV2; clone_size: NA; j_call: TRBJ2-5; d_call: TRBD2; cdr3_aa: CASSSSGGPYQGTQYF; cdr3_nt: TGTGCCAGCAGTTCTAGCGGGGGACCGTACCAAGGGACCCAGTACTTC
v_call: TRBV20-1; clone_size: many; j_call: TRBJ2-1; d_call: TRBD1; cdr3_aa: CSAGPDRGLYNEQFF; cdr3_nt: TGCAGTGCTGGCCCGGACAGGGGCCTTTACAATGAGCAGTTCTTC
v_call: TRBV20-1; clone_size: many; j_call: TRBJ2-1; d_call: TRBD2; cdr3_aa: CSARTSGNSYNEQFF; cdr3_nt: TGCAGTGCCCGGACTAGCGGGAACTCCTACAATGAGCAGTTCTTC
v_call: TRBV5-6; clone_size: few; j_call: TRBJ1-2; d_call: NA; cdr3_aa: CASTRPLRDGYTF; cdr3_nt: TGTGCCAGCACCAGACCCCTCCGGGATGGCTACACCTTC
v_call: TRBV10-3; clone_size: many; j_call: TRBJ2-7; d_call: NA; cdr3_aa: CAIRTDRGPVPGEQYF; cdr3_nt: TGTGCCATCAGAACTGATCGGGGACCGGTCCCCGGCGAGCAGTACTTC
v_call: TRBV28; clone_size: many; j_call: TRBJ1-4; d_call: NA; cdr3_aa: CASSFRGREGEKLFF; cdr3_nt: TGTGCCAGCAGTTTTAGGGGCAGGGAAGGCGAAAAACTGTTTTTT
v_call: TRBV27; clone_size: many; j_call: TRBJ1-1; d_call: NA; cdr3_aa: CASSSPGANTEAFF; cdr3_nt: TGTGCCAGCAGTTCACCGGGGGCGAACACTGAAGCTTTCTTT
v_call: TRBV12-5; clone_size: many; j_call: TRBJ2-7; d_call: TRBD1; cdr3_aa: CASGLVPGTEFSYEQYF; cdr3_nt: TGTGCTAGTGGTTTGGTACCCGGGACAGAGTTCTCCTACGAGCAGTACTTC
v_call: TRBV12-3/TRBV12-4; clone_size: many; j_call: TRBJ2-6; d_call: TRBD1; cdr3_aa: CASRSDRVGANVLTF; cdr3_nt: TGTGCCAGCAGATCGGACAGGGTTGGGGCCAACGTCCTGACTTTC
v_call: TRBV18; clone_size: few; j_call: TRBJ1-4; d_call: TRBD1; cdr3_aa: CASSPRGQGEKLFF; cdr3_nt: TGTGCCAGCTCACCCAGAGGACAGGGGGAAAAACTGTTTTTT
v_call: TRBV6-2/TRBV6-3; clone_size: few; j_call: TRBJ2-1; d_call: NA; cdr3_aa: CASSWTGGSHNEQFF; cdr3_nt: TGTGCCAGCAGTTGGACCGGAGGGTCCCACAATGAGCAGTTCTTC
v_call: TRBV7-8; clone_size: once; j_call: TRBJ1-1; d_call: TRBD1; cdr3_aa: CASSLWGRGQPTEAFF; cdr3_nt: TGTGCCAGCAGCTTGTGGGGCAGGGGGCAACCTACTGAAGCTTTCTTT
v_call: TRBV4-1; clone_size: NA; j_call: TRBJ2-1; d_call: NA; cdr3_aa: CASSQVLIGQGPYNEQFF; cdr3_nt: TGCGCCAGCAGCCAAGTCCTGATCGGGCAGGGACCCTACAATGAGCAGTTCTTC
v_call: TRBV19; clone_size: NA; j_call: TRBJ1-2; d_call: NA; cdr3_aa: CATLRRGLDYGYTF; cdr3_nt: TGTGCCACCCTTCGCCGGGGTTTGGATTATGGCTACACCTTC
v_call: TRBV27; clone_size: few; j_call: TRBJ1-3; d_call: NA; cdr3_aa: CASYPASRHTIYF; cdr3_nt: TGTGCCAGCTACCCCGCCAGCCGACACACCATATATTTT
v_call: TRBV15; clone_size: many; j_call: TRBJ2-7; d_call: NA; cdr3_aa: CATSRDFGREQYF; cdr3_nt: TGTGCCACCAGCAGAGATTTCGGGCGCGAGCAGTACTTC
v_call: TRBV6-2/TRBV6-3; clone_size: many; j_call: TRBJ2-7; d_call: TRBD1; cdr3_aa: CASSYSWDSTYEQYF; cdr3_nt: TGTGCCAGCAGTTACTCCTGGGACAGCACCTACGAGCAGTACTTC
v_call: TRBV9; clone_size: many; j_call: TRBJ2-1; d_call: NA; cdr3_aa: CASSVESQGSGSYNEQFF; cdr3_nt: TGTGCCAGCAGCGTAGAGAGTCAGGGGAGTGGTTCCTACAATGAGCAGTTCTTC